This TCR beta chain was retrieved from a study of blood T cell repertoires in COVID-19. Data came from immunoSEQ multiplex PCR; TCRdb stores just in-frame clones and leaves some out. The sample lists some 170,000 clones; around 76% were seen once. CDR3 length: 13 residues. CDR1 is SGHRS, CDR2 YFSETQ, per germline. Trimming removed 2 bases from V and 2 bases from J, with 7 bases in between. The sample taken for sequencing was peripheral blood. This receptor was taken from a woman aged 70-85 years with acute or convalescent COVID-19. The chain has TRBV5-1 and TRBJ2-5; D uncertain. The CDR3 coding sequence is TGCGCCAGCAGCTTAATAACACAAGAGACCCAGTACTTC. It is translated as CASSLITQETQYF.